This T cell receptor (beta chain) was observed in a study of T cells after yellow fever vaccination. This clonotype has only a few counts. Its antigen remains unknown. Overall study findings and caveats: Contaminating bulk clonotypes could be abundant in FACS-sorted repertoires. Overall, a small share of clonotypes was seen in both CD4 and CD8 compartments.

CDR1 SGHRS and CDR2 YFSETQ come from the germline V gene. This CDR3 has 15 amino acids. The V end lost 0 bases, the J end lost 3 bases, and 10 bases lay between the germline ends. It was through 5'RACE template switching that TCR cDNA was made, with a universal primer site and UMIs added. TCRdb ran MiXCR on the 5' RACE reads and lists one entry per CDR3 protein. The profile shows 300,000 to 400,000 distinct CDR3 sequences, about 8.7% of them singletons. Sequenced material: PBMCs, taken on the day of the first yellow fever vaccination. This clonotype originated in a man aged 18 to 30 who received the YFV17D yellow fever vaccine. V is TRBV5-1 and J is TRBJ2-4; a weak D match, TRBD2 (6 bases). The CDR3 here is CASSLAGGGKNIQYF. In DNA form, the CDR3 reads TGCGCCAGCAGCTTGGCCGGGGGAGGCAAAAACATTCAGTACTTC.